One and the same sample provided the 11 T cell receptor beta chains below, sequenced in a study of blood T cell repertoires in COVID-19. Generated by immunoSEQ multiplex PCR, the TCRdb table keeps only in-frame clones and is missing some. The sample lists over 120,000 clones, around 88% occurring once. The material sequenced was peripheral blood. The receptors derive from a man between 60 and 70 years old with active or convalescent COVID-19.

The V call is TRBV29-1, the J call TRBJ1-2, with unresolved D. Germline V gives CDR1 SQVTM, CDR2 ANQGSEA. Trimming took 3 bases from V and 3 from J, leaving 11 bases between them. The length of the CDR3 is 13 residues. The CDR3 coding sequence is TGCAGCGTTGAGGTGACTTCGGACTATGGCTACACCTTC. Protein: CSVEVTSDYGYTF.

The V and J genes are TRBV24-1 and TRBJ2-1, with 8 bases identical to TRBD2. J lost 1 base, V lost 2 bases, and 3 bases had no gene match. This CDR3 is built from 16 residues. The V gene's germline CDR1 is KGHDR and CDR2 SFDVKD. This CDR3 is CATSDSTSESYNEQFF. The CDR3 DNA is TGTGCCACCAGTGATTCGACTAGCGAATCCTACAATGAGCAGTTCTTC.

This rearrangement joins TRBV13 to TRBJ2-7, with D tentatively TRBD1 (5 bases). V lost 1 base to trimming and J lost 5 bases, with 12 bases between them. CDR3 length equals 14 residues. Looked up from germline, CDR1 is PRHDT and CDR2 is FYEKMQ (reference sequence). The CDR3 loop is CASSLALQGDEQYF. CDR3 in DNA: TGTGCCAGCAGCTTAGCCCTTCAGGGTGACGAGCAGTACTTC. The full variable domain, rest sourced from reference TRBV13 and TRBJ2-7, is AAGVIQSPRHLIKEKRETATLKCYPIPRHDTVYWYQQGPGQDPQFLISFYEKMQSDKGSIPDRFSAQQFSDYHSELNMSSLELGDSALYFCASSLALQGDEQYFGPGTRLTVT.

CDR3 sequence (DNA): TGTGCCAGCAGCTCGGGGGGAACTGAAAAACTGTTTTTT. Its protein is CASSSGGTEKLFF. The chain joins TRBV7-9 to TRBJ1-4; D may be TRBD1 (5 bases). CDR1 SEHNR and CDR2 FQNEAQ come from the germline V gene (reference sequence). This CDR3 region has 13 residues. Trimming removed 4 bases at V and 7 bases at J, with 10 bases between. The variable domain in full, completed from reference TRBV7-9 and TRBJ1-4, reads DTGVSQNPRHKITKRGQNVTFRCDPISEHNRLYWYRQTLGQGPEFLTYFQNEAQLEKSRLLSDRFSAERPKGSFSTLEIQRTEQGDSAMYLCASSSGGTEKLFFGSGTQLSVL.

V is TRBV20-1 and J is TRBJ1-1, with a weak D call TRBD1 (5 bases). The germline CDR1 and CDR2 sequences are DFQATT and SNEGSKA (reference sequence). This CDR3 spans 11 amino acids. With 6 bases removed from V and 9 bases from J, the gap between germline ends came to 14 bases. The CDR3: CSAPPQVKAFF. CDR3 DNA: TGCAGTGCGCCTCCACAGGTTAAAGCTTTCTTT.

The gene calls are TRBV11-3 and TRBJ2-3, with TRBD1 matching over 7 bases. V dropped 5 bases and J dropped 2; count of bases not matched to a gene: 7. Germline assignment: CDR1 SGHNT and CDR2 YENEEA. CDR3 length: 15 residues. The CDR3 protein is CASSGWDRDTDTQYF. In nucleotides, the CDR3 is TGTGCCAGCAGCGGCTGGGACAGAGACACAGATACGCAGTATTTT.

This rearrangement joins TRBV2 to TRBJ2-3; 8 bases are shared with TRBD2. There are 13 residues in the CDR3. With V trimmed by 9 bases and J by 4 bases, 6 bases remained unmatched. Germline CDR1 and CDR2: SNHLY and FYNNEI. CDR3: CASSGARADTQYF. In nucleotides, the CDR3 is TGTGCCAGTAGCGGGGCTAGGGCAGATACGCAGTATTTT.

The J gene is TRBJ2-3, the V gene TRBV11-2, with D perhaps TRBD2 (6 bases). With 1 base removed from V and 0 bases from J, the gap between germline ends came to 8 bases. The CDR3 is made up of 15 amino acids. Germline V gives CDR1 SGHAT, CDR2 FQNNGV. The CDR3, as DNA: TGTGCCAGCAGCTTAGGAAGCGGGAGCACAGATACGCAGTATTTT. It codes for CASSLGSGSTDTQYF.

The J gene is TRBJ2-7, the V gene TRBV27; D may be TRBD1 (7 bases). Germline-derived CDR1 and CDR2 are MNHEY and SMNVEV (reference sequence). Deletions cut 4 bases from V and 4 bases from J, with 20 bases between. This CDR3 spans 16 amino acids. As DNA, the CDR3 is TGTGCCAGCAGTTCGTACAGGGGCAATGGGGGGTACGAGCAGTACTTC. Amino acid sequence: CASSSYRGNGGYEQYF.

The rearrangement links TRBV5-3 to TRBJ2-7; 8 bases match TRBD1. TRBV5-3 is designated an ORF whose function remains uncertain. V shed 0 bases and J 7 bases; nucleotides not matched to a gene: 6. The CDR3 has 14 residues. The CDR3 DNA reads TGTGCCAGAAGCTTGGGGCAGGGGGCGGGTGAGCAGTACTTC. It codes for CARSLGQGAGEQYF.

The chain is built from TRBV28 and TRBJ1-1; possibly TRBD1 for D (5 bases). Trimming pared 6 bases from V and 0 bases from J, leaving 11 bases between. This CDR3 is built from 14 residues. CDR1 and CDR2 (germline): MDHEN, SYDVKM. CDR3 amino acids: CASRGAGVNTEAFF. The CDR3 DNA follows: TGTGCCAGCAGAGGGGCTGGAGTGAACACTGAAGCTTTCTTT.